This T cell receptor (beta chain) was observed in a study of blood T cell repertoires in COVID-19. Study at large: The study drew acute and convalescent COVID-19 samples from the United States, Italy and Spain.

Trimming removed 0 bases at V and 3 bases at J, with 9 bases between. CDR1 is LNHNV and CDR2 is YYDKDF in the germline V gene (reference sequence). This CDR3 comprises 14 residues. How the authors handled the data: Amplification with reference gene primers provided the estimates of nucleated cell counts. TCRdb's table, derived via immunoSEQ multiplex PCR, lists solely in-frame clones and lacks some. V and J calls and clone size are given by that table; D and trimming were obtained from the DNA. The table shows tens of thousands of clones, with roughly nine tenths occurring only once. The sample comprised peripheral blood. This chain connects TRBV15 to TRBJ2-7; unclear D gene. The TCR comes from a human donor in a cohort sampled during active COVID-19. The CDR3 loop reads CATSRDLGSYEQYV. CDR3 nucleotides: TGTGCCACCAGCAGAGATCTAGGAAGCTACGAGCAGTACGTC.